What follows is one TCR beta chain and its context. No antigen is known for it. V dropped 5 bases and J dropped 0 bases, with 13 bases sitting between them. Germline V gene lookup returns CDR1 LNHNV and CDR2 YYDKDF (reference sequence). CDR3 length: 15 amino acids. The data derive from a study of T cell responses to AZD1222 COVID-19 vaccine. Study summary: Second doses at about 4 or about 12 weeks were pooled. Regarding the study as a whole: Clonal diversity was possibly underestimated, and the donors were mostly white British, with more females.

The data were produced by immunoSEQ multiplex PCR, yet TCRdb's version contains in-frame clones alone and is incomplete. The sample lists 90,000 to 100,000 clones, roughly nine tenths seen once, with around 4% in the top ten. This receptor was taken from an adult in good health. The chain links TRBV15 to TRBJ1-1; possibly TRBD1 for D (5 bases). This specimen consisted of peripheral blood, obtained on day 0 of AZD1222 vaccination. CDR3 region: CATSWYQGLNTEAFF. CDR3 DNA: TGTGCCACCAGCTGGTACCAGGGACTGAACACTGAAGCTTTCTTT.